This T cell receptor beta chain stems from a study of blood T cell repertoires in COVID-19. Study details: Acute-phase and convalescent COVID-19 samples originated in the United States, Italy and Spain. Sources were T cells, B-cell-depleted T cells, or PBMCs; the material itself was cDNA or gDNA.

Authors' processing steps: Reference gene primers were amplified, and this amplification served to estimate nucleated cell counts. TCRdb's table, derived via immunoSEQ multiplex PCR, lists solely in-frame clones and lacks some. V, J and clone size derive from that table, while D and trimming were established from the DNA sequence. Of 170,000 or so clones in the sample, approximately 86% were seen once. The germline CDR1 and CDR2 sequences are KGHSH and LQKENI. V dropped 4 bases and J dropped 6; count of bases not matched to a gene: 9. This CDR3 comprises 16 residues. This TCR came from a man in his forties or fifties with active or convalescent COVID-19. The chain has TRBV18 and TRBJ1-3; 10 bases agree with TRBD1. The material sequenced was peripheral blood. The CDR3 region has the DNA TGTGCCAGCTCACTATTCGACAGGGGGCAAGAAAACACCATATATTTT. Translating it yields CASSLFDRGQENTIYF.